These 30 T cell receptor beta chains were all obtained from the same sample, sequenced in a study of OX40 agonist ivuxolimab in advanced cancers. The table came from immunoSEQ multiplex PCR; TCRdb's copy has only in-frame clones and leaves some out. This sample has 46,000 or so clones, with roughly 90% found just once. Sequencing used CD4+ or CD8+ T cells sorted from blood, obtained in a trial of the OX40 agonist ivuxolimab. These receptors came from an adult with an advanced solid tumor such as melanoma, head and neck, liver or kidney cancer.

This chain connects TRBV5-6 to TRBJ2-7, with D possibly being TRBD1 or TRBD2 (5 bases each). The CDR3 consists of 15 residues. Trimming shortened V by 0 bases and J by 2 bases, and 12 bases separated the two germline ends. Looked up from germline, CDR1 is SGHDT and CDR2 is YYEEEE. CDR3 loop: CASSLDGGFTYEQYF. CDR3 DNA: TGTGCCAGCAGCTTGGATGGGGGATTCACCTACGAGCAGTACTTC.

The chain is built from TRBV7-6 and TRBJ2-7, with a weak D call TRBD1 (6 bases). V shed 1 base and J shed 0 bases, with 10 bases lying between them. The germline V gene has CDR1 SGHVS and CDR2 FNYEAQ. There are 15 residues in the CDR3. This CDR3 reads CASSLEAGDSYEQYF. DNA of the CDR3: TGTGCCAGCAGCTTAGAGGCAGGGGACTCCTACGAGCAGTACTTC.

CDR3 sequence (DNA): TGCGCCAGCAGCCAAGGCGGTCCGCGGGACCAAGAGACCCAGTACTTC. Translated: CASSQGGPRDQETQYF. The chain combines TRBV4-3 with TRBJ2-5; tentatively, D is TRBD2 (5 bases). Germline values: CDR1 LGHNA, CDR2 YSLEER. V lost 1 base to trimming and J lost 0 bases, with 12 bases between them. The CDR3 contains 16 residues.

The chain combines TRBV5-5 with TRBJ2-1; perhaps TRBD1 as D (6 bases). V dropped 2 bases and J dropped 13 bases, with 10 bases sitting between them. There are 11 residues in the CDR3. CDR1 and CDR2 (germline): SGHKS, YYEKEE (reference sequence). CDR3 region: CASSLNRVQFF. CDR3 nucleotides: TGTGCCAGCAGCTTAAACAGGGTACAGTTCTTC.

This clone was observed a single time. The genes are TRBV30 and TRBJ2-7; D gene uncertain. There are 13 residues in the CDR3. V was trimmed by 0 bases and J by 5 bases, leaving 11 bases between them. Germline CDR1 GTSNPN, CDR2 SVGIG (reference sequence). The CDR3 region has the DNA TGTGCCTGGAGTGTGGTCCTACGTGACGAGCAGTACTTC. Translation: CAWSVVLRDEQYF.

V gene TRBV7-9 combines with J gene TRBJ1-2, with 9 bases that match TRBD1. CDR1 is SEHNR and CDR2 is FQNEAQ in the germline V gene (reference sequence). This CDR3 is 14 amino acids long. The trim removed 5 bases at V and 8 bases at J, leaving 9 bases unmatched. CDR3 amino acids: CASSPLGQGNGYTF. CDR3 bases: TGTGCCAGCAGCCCATTGGGACAGGGTAACGGCTACACCTTC.

The V gene is TRBV9, the J gene TRBJ2-7, with D hard to call. The length of the CDR3 is 12 residues. Trimming took off 4 bases at V and 5 bases at J, with 10 bases between the two ends. Germline CDR1 and CDR2: SGDLS and YYNGEE. The CDR3 DNA follows: TGTGCCAGCAGCCCGAACAGCCACGAGCAGTACTTC. This translates into CASSPNSHEQYF.

The J gene is TRBJ2-7, the V gene TRBV19, with 14 nucleotides matching TRBD2. This CDR3 comprises 15 residues. CDR1 and CDR2 from the germline V gene are LNHDA and SQIVND (reference sequence). The V segment lost 5 bases and the J segment 3 bases; nucleotides outside the gene matches: 3. The CDR3, as DNA: TGTGCCAGTAGTCCTGGGACTAGCGGGAGCTACGAGCAGTACTTC. Translated: CASSPGTSGSYEQYF.

The chain carries TRBV7-2 and TRBJ1-6; D unresolved. V was cut by 5 bases and J by 8 bases, with 22 bases left in between. From germline, CDR1 is SGHTA and CDR2 FQGNSA. The CDR3 has 17 residues. The CDR3 region is CASSPRVRPLLDSPLHF. The CDR3 DNA follows: TGTGCCAGCAGCCCAAGGGTTAGGCCCCTTTTGGATTCACCCCTCCACTTT.

This sequence joins TRBV11-3 and TRBJ2-7; no firm D call. Trimming took 3 bases from V and 5 from J, leaving 8 bases between them. There are 12 residues in the CDR3. Germline V gene lookup returns CDR1 SGHNT and CDR2 YENEEA. The CDR3 region is CASSFLRDEQYF. CDR3 DNA sequence: TGTGCCAGCAGCTTTCTTAGGGACGAGCAGTACTTC.

V is TRBV6-4 and J is TRBJ1-5; TRBD1 matches 9 bases. The germline CDR1 and CDR2 sequences are MRHNA and SNTAGT. The CDR3 runs to 17 residues. V was pared by 7 bases and J by 2 bases, with 12 bases of the junction left unmatched. CDR3 region: CASNPGQGFGGNQPQHF. DNA for the CDR3: TGTGCCAGCAACCCGGGACAGGGATTTGGTGGCAATCAGCCCCAGCATTTT.

The chain combines TRBV7-2 with TRBJ1-5, with 7 bases lining up with TRBD1. The CDR3 is 18 residues long. J was trimmed by 5 bases and V by 0 bases; bases with no gene match: 13. In germline, CDR1 is SGHTA, CDR2 FQGNSA. CDR3 coding DNA: TGTGCCAGCAGCTTAGCGGGTGCGTCAGGGGGGTTTTATCAGCCCCAGCATTTT. This codes for CASSLAGASGGFYQPQHF.

The chain carries TRBV12-5 and TRBJ2-2; either TRBD1 or TRBD2 may fit D (5 bases each). The V end was cut by 8 bases, the J end by 1 base, with 14 bases between. Germline V gives CDR1 LGHNT, CDR2 FRNRAP. The length of the CDR3 is 15 residues. This CDR3 reads CASSGPGLNTGELFF. DNA for the CDR3: TGTGCTAGTTCGGGGCCTGGACTGAACACCGGGGAGCTGTTTTTT.

The gene calls are TRBV6-5 and TRBJ2-1; TRBD2 matches at 11 bases. With V trimmed by 4 bases and J by 9 bases, 8 bases remained unmatched. There are 15 residues in the CDR3. Germline V lookup: CDR1 MNHEY, CDR2 SVGAGI. The CDR3 DNA reads as TGTGCCAGCAGTTTGACTAGCGGGAAGGTTAGTGAGCAGTTCTTC. Its translation: CASSLTSGKVSEQFF.

The J gene is TRBJ1-2, the V gene TRBV6-5, with D hard to call. V lost 5 bases and J lost 5, with 6 bases in between. CDR3 length: 11 residues. CDR1 and CDR2 from the germline V gene are MNHEY and SVGAGI. The CDR3, as DNA: TGTGCCAGCAGTGGATCATATGGCTACACCTTC. Residues: CASSGSYGYTF.

The chain couples TRBV30 to TRBJ2-7; possibly TRBD2 for D (7 bases). The CDR3 consists of 14 residues. Germline V lookup: CDR1 GTSNPN, CDR2 SVGIG (reference sequence). The V and J ends lost 4 bases and 6 bases respectively, with 19 bases between them. The CDR3 sequence is CAWTRGAGSGEQYF. CDR3 in DNA: TGTGCCTGGACCCGGGGGGCCGGGTCCGGCGAGCAGTACTTC.

The chain recombines TRBV28 with TRBJ1-1; TRBD1 is a possible D gene (6 bases). Germline CDR1 reads MDHEN; CDR2 reads SYDVKM. Trimming removed 8 bases at V and 5 bases at J, with 12 bases between. The CDR3 runs 12 residues. CDR3 residues: CASRDTGTEAFF. The CDR3 DNA sequence: TGTGCCAGCCGGGACACGGGAACTGAAGCTTTCTTT.

The V and J genes are TRBV28 and TRBJ2-7; 8 bases are a match to TRBD1. Germline CDR1 reads MDHEN; CDR2 reads SYDVKM. The CDR3 runs to 13 residues. The J segment lost 0 bases and the V segment lost 9 bases, leaving 4 bases of the junction unmatched. CDR3 protein: CASLDRDSYEQYF. The CDR3 DNA follows: TGTGCCAGTCTGGACAGGGACTCCTACGAGCAGTACTTC.

The chain has TRBV19 and TRBJ2-2; no clear D. V was trimmed by 1 base and J by 6 bases, leaving 6 bases between them. The CDR3 contains 13 residues. CDR1 is LNHDA and CDR2 is SQIVND in the germline V gene (reference sequence). The CDR3 loop is CASSIGEAGELFF. DNA for the CDR3: TGTGCCAGTAGTATAGGTGAGGCCGGGGAGCTGTTTTTT.

This rearrangement joins TRBV9 to TRBJ2-2, with 11 bases identical to TRBD2. The CDR3 consists of 18 residues. Germline lookup yields CDR1 SGDLS and CDR2 YYNGEE. The trim removed 0 bases at V and 3 bases at J, leaving 7 bases unmatched. The CDR3 DNA sequence: TGTGCCAGCAGCGTAGCGGCTAGCGGGGGGCGATACACCGGGGAGCTGTTTTTT. Its protein is CASSVAASGGRYTGELFF.

J is TRBJ2-1 and V is TRBV15; possible D gene TRBD1, 7 bases. CDR1 is LNHNV and CDR2 is YYDKDF in the germline V gene (reference sequence). The CDR3 has 14 amino acids. V was trimmed by 3 bases and J by 3 bases, leaving 9 bases between them. CDR3 sequence: CATSRRDSYNEQFF. The CDR3 bases are TGTGCCACCAGCAGGCGGGACAGCTACAATGAGCAGTTCTTC.

This clone was found once. This chain uses TRBV9 with TRBJ2-5; D is perhaps TRBD2 (6 bases). This CDR3 region has 16 residues. CDR1 and CDR2 from the germline V gene are SGDLS and YYNGEE. The V gene lost 0 bases and the J gene lost 4 bases, with 16 bases spanning the gap. The chain's CDR3 is CASSVEGWGGPETQYF. For the CDR3, the DNA is TGTGCCAGCAGCGTAGAAGGTTGGGGAGGTCCAGAGACCCAGTACTTC.

There are a few counts of this clone. This specimen includes other DNA sequences encoding the same CDR3. The V gene is TRBV10-3, the J gene TRBJ2-6; TRBD2 matches 11 bases. Germline V gives CDR1 ENHRY, CDR2 SYGVKD. The J segment lost 0 bases and the V segment lost 6 bases, leaving 1 base of the junction unmatched. The CDR3 contains 16 residues. Here the CDR3 DNA reads TGTGCCATCAGGGGACTAGCGGACTCTGGGGCCAACGTCCTGACTTTC. Amino acids: CAIRGLADSGANVLTF.

As regards this clone: At one boundary the junction diverges from the germline segment, which might be a read error. V is TRBV4-2 and J is TRBJ2-3; 7 bases align to TRBD2. Germline CDR1 reads LGHNA; CDR2 reads YNFKEQ. The CDR3 covers 16 residues. This CDR3 is CASSQEAGIRADMQYF. The CDR3 nucleotides read TGTGCCAGCAGCCAAGAAGCGGGGATTCGCGCAGATATGCAGTATTTT.

CDR3 loop: CASSPGQDYGYTF. The CDR3 region has the DNA TGTGCCAGCAGCCCCGGACAAGACTATGGCTACACCTTC. The chain carries TRBV7-6 and TRBJ1-2, with D tentatively TRBD1 (5 bases). The CDR3 extends over 13 amino acids. V lost 5 bases and J lost 3, with 10 bases in between. Germline assignment: CDR1 SGHVS and CDR2 FNYEAQ.

The chain combines TRBV9 with TRBJ1-1; 7 bases map to TRBD1. Germline assignment: CDR1 SGDLS and CDR2 YYNGEE. V shed 3 bases, J shed 3 bases, and the junction held 8 bases outside the gene matches. The CDR3 loop spans 15 amino acids. Here the CDR3 reads CASSGRQGPDTEAFF. The CDR3 DNA reads TGTGCCAGCAGCGGACGACAGGGCCCGGACACTGAAGCTTTCTTT.

CDR3 sequence: CASSRGLRSSYEQYF. CDR3 sequence (DNA): TGTGCCAGCAGTCGCGGACTTAGAAGCTCCTACGAGCAGTACTTC. V usage is TRBV27 and J usage is TRBJ2-7, with D maybe TRBD2 (5 bases). Trimming removed 5 bases from V and 0 bases from J, with 14 bases in between. The CDR3 sequence is 15 residues long. Looked up from germline, CDR1 is MNHEY and CDR2 is SMNVEV (reference sequence).

By share, this clone counts as medium-sized. This chain uses TRBV6-5 with TRBJ1-5, with D unclear. Between the trimmed V and J ends, which lost 6 bases and 0 bases, there was a span of 9 bases. The CDR3 loop spans 14 amino acids. Per germline, CDR1 MNHEY and CDR2 SVGAGI. This CDR3 reads CASSNTNSNQPQHF. CDR3 nucleotides: TGTGCCAGCAGCAACACGAATAGCAATCAGCCCCAGCATTTT.

The chain is built from TRBV4-3 and TRBJ1-4, with D unresolved. The CDR3 is 17 amino acids. V dropped 0 bases and J dropped 0 bases, with 11 bases sitting between them. Germline V gene data show CDR1 as LGHNA and CDR2 as YSLEER. The CDR3 here is CASSQERHGATNEKLFF. CDR3 bases: TGCGCCAGCAGCCAAGAAAGGCACGGTGCAACTAATGAAAAACTGTTTTTT.

This sequence joins TRBV4-1 and TRBJ1-5, with unresolved D. The CDR3 loop spans 15 amino acids. Trimming shortened V by 0 bases and J by 6 bases, and 12 bases separated the two germline ends. Germline V gives CDR1 MGHRA, CDR2 YSYEKL. CDR3 amino acids: CASSQDSGSSQPQHF. CDR3 nucleotides: TGCGCCAGCAGCCAAGATTCCGGGTCAAGTCAGCCCCAGCATTTT.